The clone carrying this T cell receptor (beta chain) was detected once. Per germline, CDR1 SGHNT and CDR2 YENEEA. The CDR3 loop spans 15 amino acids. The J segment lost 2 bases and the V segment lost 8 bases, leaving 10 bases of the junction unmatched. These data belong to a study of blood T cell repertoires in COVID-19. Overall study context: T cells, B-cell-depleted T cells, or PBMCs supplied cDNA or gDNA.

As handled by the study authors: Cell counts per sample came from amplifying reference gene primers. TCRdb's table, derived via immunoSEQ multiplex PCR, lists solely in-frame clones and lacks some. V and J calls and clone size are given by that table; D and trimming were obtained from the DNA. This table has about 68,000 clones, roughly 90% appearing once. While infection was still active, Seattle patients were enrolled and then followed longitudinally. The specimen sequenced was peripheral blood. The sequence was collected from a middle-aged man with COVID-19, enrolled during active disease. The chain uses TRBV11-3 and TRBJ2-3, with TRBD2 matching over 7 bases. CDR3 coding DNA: TGTGCCAGCTCGGGAGGCCTCACCCACACAGATACGCAGTATTTT. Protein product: CASSGGLTHTDTQYF.